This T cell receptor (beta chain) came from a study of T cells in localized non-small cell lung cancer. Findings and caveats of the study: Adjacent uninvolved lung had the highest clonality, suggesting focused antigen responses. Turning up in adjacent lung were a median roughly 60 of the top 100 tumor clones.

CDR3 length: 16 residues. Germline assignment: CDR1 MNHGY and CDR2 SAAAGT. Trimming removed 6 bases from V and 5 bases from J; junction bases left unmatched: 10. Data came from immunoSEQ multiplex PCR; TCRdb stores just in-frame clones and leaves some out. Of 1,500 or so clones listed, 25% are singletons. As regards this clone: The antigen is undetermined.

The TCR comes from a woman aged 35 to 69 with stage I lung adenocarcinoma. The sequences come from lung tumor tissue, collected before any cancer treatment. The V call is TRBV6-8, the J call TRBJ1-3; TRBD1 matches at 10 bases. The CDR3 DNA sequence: TGTGCCAGCAGGGACAGGGGGGACGGTTCCCGAAACACCATATATTTT. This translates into CASRDRGDGSRNTIYF.